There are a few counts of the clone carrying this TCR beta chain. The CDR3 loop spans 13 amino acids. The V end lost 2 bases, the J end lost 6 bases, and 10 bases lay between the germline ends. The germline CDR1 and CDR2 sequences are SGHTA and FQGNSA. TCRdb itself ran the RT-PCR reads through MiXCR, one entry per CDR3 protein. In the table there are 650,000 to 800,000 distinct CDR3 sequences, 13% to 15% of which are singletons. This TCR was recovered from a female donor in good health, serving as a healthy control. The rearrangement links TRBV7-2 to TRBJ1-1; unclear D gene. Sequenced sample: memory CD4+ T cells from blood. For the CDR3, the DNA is TGTGCCAGCAGCTTACAGCGGGGTGCTGAAGCTTTCTTT. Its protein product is CASSLQRGAEAFF.